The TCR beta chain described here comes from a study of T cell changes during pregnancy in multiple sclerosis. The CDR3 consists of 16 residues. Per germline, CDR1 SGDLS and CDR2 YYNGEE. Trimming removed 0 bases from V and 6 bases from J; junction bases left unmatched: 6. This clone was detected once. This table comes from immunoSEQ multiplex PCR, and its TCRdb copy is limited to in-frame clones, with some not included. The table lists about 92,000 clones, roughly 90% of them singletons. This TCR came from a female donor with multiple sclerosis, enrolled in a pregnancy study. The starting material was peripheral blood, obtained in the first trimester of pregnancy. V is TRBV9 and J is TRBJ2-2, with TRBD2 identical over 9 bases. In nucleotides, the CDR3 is TGTGCCAGCAGCGTAGAGGGCGGGAGGGCCCCCGGGGAGCTGTTTTTT. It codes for CASSVEGGRAPGELFF.